The T cell receptor beta chain described here comes from a study of response to subunit inactivated influenza vaccine. V was clipped by 0 bases and J by 3 bases, with 12 bases between them. The CDR3 is 15 residues long. Germline V gene data show CDR1 as SGHRS and CDR2 as YFSETQ. This clonotype was counted a few times. Its antigen is currently unknown. Study-level findings and limits: The authors offered the suggestion that each seasonal influenza vaccination recruits few new T cells.

Each CDR3 protein is one row after TCRdb ran MiXCR on the RT-PCR reads. The sample lists 200,000 to 300,000 distinct CDR3 sequences, 9.5% to 15% occurring once. The chain recombines TRBV5-1 with TRBJ1-1; D not certain. The origin of this receptor is a man aged 50 to 59 who received an inactivated influenza vaccine. The input for sequencing was non-naive T cells sorted from PBMCs, taken 14 to 15 days before vaccination. The CDR3 here is CASSLEVGRDTEAFF. In DNA form, the CDR3 reads TGCGCCAGCAGCTTGGAGGTAGGGAGGGACACTGAAGCTTTCTTT.